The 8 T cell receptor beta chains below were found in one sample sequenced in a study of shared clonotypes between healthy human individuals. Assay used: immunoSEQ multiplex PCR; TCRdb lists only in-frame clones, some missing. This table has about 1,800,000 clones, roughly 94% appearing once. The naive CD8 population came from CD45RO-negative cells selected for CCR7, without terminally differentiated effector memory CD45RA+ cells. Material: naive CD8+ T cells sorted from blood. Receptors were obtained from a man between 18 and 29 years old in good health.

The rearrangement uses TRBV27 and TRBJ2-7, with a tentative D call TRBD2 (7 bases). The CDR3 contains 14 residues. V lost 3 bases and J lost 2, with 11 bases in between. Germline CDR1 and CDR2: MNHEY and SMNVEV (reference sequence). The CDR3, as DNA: TGTGCCAGCAGTTTCGGGGGGCAGCCCTACGAGCAGTACTTC. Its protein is CASSFGGQPYEQYF.

The CDR3 region is CASSHRDVYNEQFF. The CDR3 DNA sequence: TGCGCCAGCAGCCACCGGGACGTATACAATGAGCAGTTCTTC. The chain couples TRBV4-1 to TRBJ2-1; D could derive from TRBD1 or TRBD2 (5 bases each). The germline gives CDR1 MGHRA, CDR2 YSYEKL. V was trimmed by 3 bases and J by 4 bases, leaving 10 bases between them. The CDR3 totals 14 residues.

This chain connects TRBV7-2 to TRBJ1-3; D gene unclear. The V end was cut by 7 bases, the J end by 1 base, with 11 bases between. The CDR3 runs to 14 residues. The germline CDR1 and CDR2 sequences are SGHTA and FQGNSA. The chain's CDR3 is CASTPGISGNTIYF. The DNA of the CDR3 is TGTGCCAGCACCCCCGGGATTTCTGGAAACACCATATATTTT. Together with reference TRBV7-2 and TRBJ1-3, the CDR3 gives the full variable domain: GAGVSQSPSNKVTEKGKDVELRCDPISGHTALYWYRQSLGQGLEFLIYFQGNSAPDKSGLPSDRFSAERTGGSVSTLTIQRTQQEDSAVYLCASTPGISGNTIYFGEGSWLTVV.

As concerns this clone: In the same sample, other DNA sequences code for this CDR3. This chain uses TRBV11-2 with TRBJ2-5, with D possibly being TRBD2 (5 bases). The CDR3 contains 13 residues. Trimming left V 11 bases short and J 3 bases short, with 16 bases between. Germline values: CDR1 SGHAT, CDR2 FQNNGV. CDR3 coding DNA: TGTGCCTCTAGCCTAGACGGGGAAGAGACCCAGTACTTC. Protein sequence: CASSLDGEETQYF.

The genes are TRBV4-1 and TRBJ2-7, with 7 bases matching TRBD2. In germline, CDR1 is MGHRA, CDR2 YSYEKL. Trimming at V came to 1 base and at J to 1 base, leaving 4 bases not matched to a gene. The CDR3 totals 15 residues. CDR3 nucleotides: TGCGCCAGCAGCCAAGGTAGCGGGCTATCCTACGAGCAGTACTTC. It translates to CASSQGSGLSYEQYF.

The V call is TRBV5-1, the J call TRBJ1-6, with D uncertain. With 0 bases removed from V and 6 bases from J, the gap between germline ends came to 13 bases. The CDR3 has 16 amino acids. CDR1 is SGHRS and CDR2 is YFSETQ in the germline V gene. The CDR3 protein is CASSLVMGAPNSPLHF. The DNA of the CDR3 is TGCGCCAGCAGCTTGGTTATGGGAGCGCCTAATTCACCCCTCCACTTT.

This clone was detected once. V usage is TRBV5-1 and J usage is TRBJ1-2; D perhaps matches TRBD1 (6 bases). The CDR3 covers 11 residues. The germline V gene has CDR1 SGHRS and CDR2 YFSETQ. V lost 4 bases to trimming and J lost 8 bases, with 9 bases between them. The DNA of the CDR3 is TGCGCCAGCAGCACCGGACAGGGCTACACCTTC. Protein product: CASSTGQGYTF.

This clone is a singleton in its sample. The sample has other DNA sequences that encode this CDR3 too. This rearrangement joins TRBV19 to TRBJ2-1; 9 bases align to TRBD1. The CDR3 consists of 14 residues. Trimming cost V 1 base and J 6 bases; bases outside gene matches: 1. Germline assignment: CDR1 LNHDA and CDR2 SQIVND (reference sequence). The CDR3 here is CASSIVTGGNEQFF. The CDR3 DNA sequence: TGTGCCAGTAGTATAGTGACAGGGGGCAATGAGCAGTTCTTC.